A selection of T cell receptor beta chains follows, all from one sample in a study of blood T cell repertoires in COVID-19. Method: immunoSEQ multiplex PCR; TCRdb's copy keeps in-frame clones and lacks some. The sample contains around 700,000 clones, 85% to 90% of which appear only once. Sequenced sample: peripheral blood. The source of these receptors is a young woman with acute or convalescent COVID-19. The CDR3 runs from the conserved cysteine through the conserved F or W. The D gene is left open where the match is weak. Expanded clones get a size class; other rows say once, few or many, or leave the size out.

clone_size: NA
d_call: NA
j_call: TRBJ2-1
v_call: TRBV2
cdr3_aa: CASSLGQLAYNEQFF
cdr3_nt: TGTGCCAGCAGCCTTGGACAGTTAGCCTACAATGAGCAGTTCTTC

clone_size: NA
d_call: NA
j_call: TRBJ2-7
v_call: TRBV20-1
cdr3_aa: CSASWGREQYF
cdr3_nt: TGCAGTGCTAGCTGGGGCCGTGAGCAGTACTTC

clone_size: NA
d_call: NA
j_call: TRBJ1-5
v_call: TRBV30
cdr3_aa: CAWTSGLSNQPQHF
cdr3_nt: TGTGCCTGGACCTCAGGGTTGAGCAATCAGCCCCAGCATTTT

clone_size: once
d_call: TRBD2
j_call: TRBJ2-1
v_call: TRBV6-5
cdr3_aa: CASSYRRGGMGEQFF
cdr3_nt: TGTGCCAGCAGTTACCGTCGCGGGGGGATGGGTGAGCAGTTCTTC

clone_size: NA
d_call: NA
j_call: TRBJ1-2
v_call: TRBV11-2
cdr3_aa: CASSLARGLGYTF
cdr3_nt: TGTGCCAGCAGCTTAGCTAGAGGGTTAGGCTACACCTTC

clone_size: NA
d_call: TRBD1
j_call: TRBJ1-3
v_call: TRBV6-1
cdr3_aa: CASSEEGTGGTFSGNTIYF
cdr3_nt: TGTGCCAGCAGTGAAGAGGGGACAGGGGGTACTTTTTCTGGAAACACCATATATTTT

clone_size: NA
d_call: NA
j_call: TRBJ1-1
v_call: TRBV5-1
cdr3_aa: CASSPWANENTEAFF
cdr3_nt: TGCGCCAGCAGCCCTTGGGCCAATGAGAACACTGAAGCTTTCTTT

clone_size: NA
d_call: NA
j_call: TRBJ1-1
v_call: TRBV6-5
cdr3_aa: CASSYSRDMYTEAFF
cdr3_nt: TGTGCCAGCAGTTACTCTCGCGACATGTACACTGAAGCTTTCTTT

clone_size: NA
d_call: TRBD2
j_call: TRBJ2-1
v_call: TRBV4-1
cdr3_aa: CASSQRAGGPYNEQFF
cdr3_nt: TGCGCCAGCAGCCAGAGAGCGGGGGGACCCTACAATGAGCAGTTCTTC

clone_size: NA
d_call: NA
j_call: TRBJ2-7
v_call: TRBV13
cdr3_aa: CASSLGGPSYEQYF
cdr3_nt: TGTGCCAGCAGCTTAGGGGGGCCCTCCTACGAGCAGTACTTC

clone_size: NA
d_call: TRBD2
j_call: TRBJ2-5
v_call: TRBV12-5
cdr3_aa: CASGLGTLAGLQETQYF
cdr3_nt: TGTGCTAGTGGTTTGGGGACTTTAGCGGGCCTCCAAGAGACCCAGTACTTC

clone_size: few
d_call: NA
j_call: TRBJ2-2
v_call: TRBV27
cdr3_aa: CASRLTGGGHTGELFF
cdr3_nt: TGTGCCAGCAGATTAACGGGAGGGGGCCACACCGGGGAGCTGTTTTTT

clone_size: NA
d_call: TRBD1
j_call: TRBJ2-1
v_call: TRBV2
cdr3_aa: CASLGQGGEQFF
cdr3_nt: TGTGCCAGCCTAGGACAGGGGGGTGAGCAGTTCTTC

clone_size: NA
d_call: TRBD1
j_call: TRBJ1-1
v_call: TRBV5-1
cdr3_aa: CASWDRTNTEAFF
cdr3_nt: TGCGCCAGCTGGGACAGGACCAACACTGAAGCTTTCTTT

clone_size: NA
d_call: NA
j_call: TRBJ1-1
v_call: TRBV7-9
cdr3_aa: CASRPGGESRGAFF
cdr3_nt: TGTGCCAGCAGACCCGGGGGGGAATCCCGGGGAGCTTTCTTT

clone_size: NA
d_call: NA
j_call: TRBJ1-4
v_call: TRBV14
cdr3_aa: CASSQESYEKLFF
cdr3_nt: TGTGCCAGCAGCCAAGAGTCGTATGAAAAACTGTTTTTT

clone_size: NA
d_call: NA
j_call: TRBJ2-3
v_call: TRBV9
cdr3_aa: CASSVGMGGLADTQYF
cdr3_nt: TGTGCCAGCAGCGTTGGAATGGGGGGTCTGGCAGATACGCAGTATTTT

clone_size: NA
d_call: NA
j_call: TRBJ2-7
v_call: TRBV7-2
cdr3_aa: CASSPVPGETYEQYF
cdr3_nt: TGTGCCAGCAGCCCTGTACCGGGGGAAACCTACGAGCAGTACTTC

clone_size: NA
d_call: TRBD1
j_call: TRBJ1-6
v_call: TRBV11-2
cdr3_aa: CASSSNYRGVYNSPLHF
cdr3_nt: TGTGCCAGCAGCTCAAATTACAGGGGCGTCTATAATTCACCCCTCCACTTT

clone_size: NA
d_call: NA
j_call: TRBJ2-4
v_call: TRBV13
cdr3_aa: CASNLDLIQYF
cdr3_nt: TGTGCCAGCAACTTAGACTTAATTCAGTACTTC

clone_size: NA
d_call: TRBD1
j_call: TRBJ1-2
v_call: TRBV24-1
cdr3_aa: CATSTGGLYGYTF
cdr3_nt: TGTGCCACCAGTACAGGGGGACTCTATGGCTACACCTTC

clone_size: NA
d_call: TRBD1
j_call: TRBJ1-2
v_call: TRBV6-6
cdr3_aa: CASSGGLRYGYTF
cdr3_nt: TGTGCCAGCTCAGGGGGGCTGCGATATGGCTACACCTTC

clone_size: NA
d_call: TRBD2
j_call: TRBJ2-1
v_call: TRBV7-9
cdr3_aa: CASSLGGGVLYNEQFF
cdr3_nt: TGTGCCAGCAGCTTAGGCGGGGGGGTCCTCTACAATGAGCAGTTCTTC

clone_size: NA
d_call: TRBD1
j_call: TRBJ2-2
v_call: TRBV6-1
cdr3_aa: CASSADRGRYTGELFF
cdr3_nt: TGTGCCAGCAGTGCCGACAGGGGGCGATACACCGGGGAGCTGTTTTTT

clone_size: NA
d_call: TRBD1
j_call: TRBJ1-1
v_call: TRBV9
cdr3_aa: CASSVGDRGYTEAFF
cdr3_nt: TGTGCCAGCAGCGTAGGGGACAGGGGGTATACTGAAGCTTTCTTT

clone_size: NA
d_call: TRBD2
j_call: TRBJ2-5
v_call: TRBV5-6
cdr3_aa: CASSLGAGWETQYF
cdr3_nt: TGTGCCAGCAGCTTGGGAGCGGGGTGGGAGACCCAGTACTTC

clone_size: NA
d_call: NA
j_call: TRBJ2-2
v_call: TRBV4-1
cdr3_aa: CASSQDYLPGASTGELFF
cdr3_nt: TGCGCCAGCAGCCAAGATTATCTACCAGGGGCGAGCACCGGGGAGCTGTTTTTT

clone_size: few
d_call: NA
j_call: TRBJ1-2
v_call: TRBV30
cdr3_aa: CAWSVPAQSINGYTF
cdr3_nt: TGTGCCTGGAGTGTACCCGCACAGAGTATCAATGGCTACACCTTC

clone_size: NA
d_call: NA
j_call: TRBJ1-2
v_call: TRBV5-1
cdr3_aa: CASSLETEHPYGYTF
cdr3_nt: TGCGCCAGCAGCTTGGAGACGGAGCATCCTTATGGCTACACCTTC

clone_size: NA
d_call: TRBD2
j_call: TRBJ2-7
v_call: TRBV11-2
cdr3_aa: CASSLGGGGVREQYF
cdr3_nt: TGTGCCAGCAGTTTGGGCGGCGGGGGGGTTCGCGAGCAGTACTTC

clone_size: NA
d_call: TRBD1
j_call: TRBJ2-2
v_call: TRBV9
cdr3_aa: CASSARPGQGHTGELFF
cdr3_nt: TGTGCCAGCAGCGCCCGACCGGGACAGGGCCACACCGGGGAGCTGTTTTTT

clone_size: NA
d_call: NA
j_call: TRBJ2-7
v_call: TRBV2
cdr3_aa: CASTGLGYEQYF
cdr3_nt: TGTGCCAGCACGGGGTTGGGGTACGAGCAGTACTTC

clone_size: NA
d_call: NA
j_call: TRBJ1-1
v_call: TRBV5-1
cdr3_aa: CASSFRGEGTEAFF
cdr3_nt: TGCGCCAGCAGCTTCAGGGGCGAAGGGACTGAAGCTTTCTTT

clone_size: NA
d_call: NA
j_call: TRBJ1-1
v_call: TRBV20-1
cdr3_aa: CSAAAKEAFF
cdr3_nt: TGCAGTGCTGCCGCTAAAGAAGCTTTCTTT

clone_size: NA
d_call: NA
j_call: TRBJ1-4
v_call: TRBV4-2
cdr3_aa: CASSQAPRRTGIGEKLFF
cdr3_nt: TGTGCCAGCAGCCAAGCCCCGCGCCGAACAGGGATCGGGGAAAAACTGTTTTTT

clone_size: NA
d_call: TRBD1
j_call: TRBJ2-5
v_call: TRBV29-1
cdr3_aa: CSVEIKQGGETQYF
cdr3_nt: TGCAGCGTCGAGATAAAACAGGGGGGAGAGACCCAGTACTTC

clone_size: NA
d_call: TRBD1
j_call: TRBJ1-1
v_call: TRBV3-1/TRBV3-2
cdr3_aa: CASSHGQGGGTEAFF
cdr3_nt: TGTGCCAGCAGCCACGGACAGGGTGGCGGCACTGAAGCTTTCTTT

clone_size: few
d_call: NA
j_call: TRBJ1-6
v_call: TRBV5-1
cdr3_aa: CASSLVQGPNVRHSPLHF
cdr3_nt: TGCGCCAGCAGCTTGGTACAGGGCCCCAACGTTAGGCATTCACCCCTCCACTTT

clone_size: NA
d_call: NA
j_call: TRBJ2-7
v_call: TRBV4-3
cdr3_aa: CASSQETGRNYEQYF
cdr3_nt: TGCGCCAGCAGCCAAGAAACAGGGCGCAATTACGAGCAGTACTTC

clone_size: NA
d_call: NA
j_call: TRBJ2-3
v_call: TRBV19
cdr3_aa: CASSMRSRTDTQYF
cdr3_nt: TGTGCCAGTAGTATGAGGTCCAGAACAGATACGCAGTATTTT

clone_size: NA
d_call: NA
j_call: TRBJ1-2
v_call: TRBV7-2
cdr3_aa: CASSRPGGAGGYTF
cdr3_nt: TGTGCCAGCAGCCGGCCGGGAGGGGCGGGTGGCTACACCTTC

clone_size: NA
d_call: TRBD1
j_call: TRBJ1-4
v_call: TRBV5-1
cdr3_aa: CASSQTGERGEKLFF
cdr3_nt: TGCGCCAGCAGTCAGACAGGGGAGCGAGGTGAAAAACTGTTTTTT

clone_size: NA
d_call: NA
j_call: TRBJ1-5
v_call: TRBV19
cdr3_aa: CASSIAGGQPQHF
cdr3_nt: TGTGCCAGTAGTATAGCTGGGGGCCAGCCCCAGCATTTT

clone_size: NA
d_call: NA
j_call: TRBJ1-1
v_call: TRBV19
cdr3_aa: CASSIDKNTEAFF
cdr3_nt: TGTGCCAGTAGTATCGACAAGAACACTGAAGCTTTCTTT

clone_size: NA
d_call: TRBD2
j_call: TRBJ2-7
v_call: TRBV30
cdr3_aa: CAWGSGVPYEQYF
cdr3_nt: TGTGCCTGGGGGAGCGGGGTCCCCTACGAGCAGTACTTC

clone_size: NA
d_call: NA
j_call: TRBJ1-4
v_call: TRBV5-1
cdr3_aa: CASSLAVGVDEKLFF
cdr3_nt: TGCGCCAGCAGCTTGGCGGTCGGGGTGGATGAAAAACTGTTTTTT

clone_size: NA
d_call: NA
j_call: TRBJ2-7
v_call: TRBV6-2/TRBV6-3
cdr3_aa: CASSYYGETYEQYF
cdr3_nt: TGTGCCAGCAGTTACTATGGAGAAACCTACGAGCAGTACTTC

clone_size: NA
d_call: TRBD2
j_call: TRBJ2-5
v_call: TRBV25-1
cdr3_aa: CASSGGTTSGAETQYF
cdr3_nt: TGTGCCAGCAGCGGGGGAACGACTAGCGGGGCAGAGACCCAGTACTTC

clone_size: once
d_call: NA
j_call: TRBJ2-3
v_call: TRBV11-1
cdr3_aa: CASSPQRISTDTQYF
cdr3_nt: TGTGCCAGCAGCCCCCAGAGGATTAGCACAGATACGCAGTATTTT